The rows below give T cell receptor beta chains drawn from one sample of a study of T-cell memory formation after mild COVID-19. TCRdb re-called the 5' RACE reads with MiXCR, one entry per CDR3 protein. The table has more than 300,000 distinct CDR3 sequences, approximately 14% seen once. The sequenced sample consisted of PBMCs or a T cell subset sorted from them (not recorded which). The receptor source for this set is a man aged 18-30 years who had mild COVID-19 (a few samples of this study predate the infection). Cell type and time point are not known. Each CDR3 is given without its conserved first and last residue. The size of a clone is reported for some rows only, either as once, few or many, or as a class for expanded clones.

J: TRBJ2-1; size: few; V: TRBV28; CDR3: ASKSPGGLSGEQF
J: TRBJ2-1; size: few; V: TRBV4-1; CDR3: ASSHLTSVNEQF
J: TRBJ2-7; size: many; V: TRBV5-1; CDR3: ASSFFQAEGEQY
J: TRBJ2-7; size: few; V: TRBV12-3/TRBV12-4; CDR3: ASSLEPGPTYEQY
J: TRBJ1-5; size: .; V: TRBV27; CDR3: ASSFGSSGGNQPQH
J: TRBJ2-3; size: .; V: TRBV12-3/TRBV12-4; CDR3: ASSPGTGWIDTQY
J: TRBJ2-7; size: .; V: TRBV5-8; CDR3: ASRAGRYEQY
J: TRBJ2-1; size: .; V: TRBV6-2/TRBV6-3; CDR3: ASRTTSYDEQF
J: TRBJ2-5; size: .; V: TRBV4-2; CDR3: ASSQDRGAAWETQY
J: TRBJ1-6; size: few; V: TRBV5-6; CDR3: ASNSRTGTGFSPLH
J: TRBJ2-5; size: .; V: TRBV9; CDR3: ASSAQRGGLETQY
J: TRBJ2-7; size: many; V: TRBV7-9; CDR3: ASSSGGSVYEQY
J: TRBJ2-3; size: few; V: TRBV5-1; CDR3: ASSSFDSFYTDTQY
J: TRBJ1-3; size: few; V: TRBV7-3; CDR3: ASSSAGFSGNTIY
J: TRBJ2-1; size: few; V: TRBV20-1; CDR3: SARDPNYNEQF
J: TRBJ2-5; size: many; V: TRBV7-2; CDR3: ASSWGGQETQY
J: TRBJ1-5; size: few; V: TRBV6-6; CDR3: ASIEYGNQPQH
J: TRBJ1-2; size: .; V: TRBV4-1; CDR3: ASSQGSGQGNYYGYT
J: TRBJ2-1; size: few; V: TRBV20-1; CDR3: SARTSGGPNEQF
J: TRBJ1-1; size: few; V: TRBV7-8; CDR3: ASSSGGGALNTEAF
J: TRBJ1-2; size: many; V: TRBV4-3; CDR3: ASSYGTGDYGYT
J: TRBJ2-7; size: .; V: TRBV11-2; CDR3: ASSLRWSGGLVYEQY
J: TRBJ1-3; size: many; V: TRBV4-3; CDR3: ASSQGFRDRGISGNTIY
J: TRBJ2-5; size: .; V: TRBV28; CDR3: ASITGGGRQTQY
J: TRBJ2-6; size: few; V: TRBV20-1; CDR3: SAWSSPGANVLT
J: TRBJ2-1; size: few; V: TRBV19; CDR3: ASSIELAGGHNEQF
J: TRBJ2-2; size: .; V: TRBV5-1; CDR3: ASSVTGNTGELF
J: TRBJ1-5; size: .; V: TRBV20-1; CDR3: SARDGPGRYSNQPQH
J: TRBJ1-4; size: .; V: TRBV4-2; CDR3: ASSQDYGGLNEKLF
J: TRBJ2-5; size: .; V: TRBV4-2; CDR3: ASSQLQGLQETQY
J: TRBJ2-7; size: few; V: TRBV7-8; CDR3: ASSFFAGRGSYEQY
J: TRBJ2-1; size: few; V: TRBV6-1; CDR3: ASSEGDLTEQF
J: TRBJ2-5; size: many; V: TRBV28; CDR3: ASSPSGPHQY
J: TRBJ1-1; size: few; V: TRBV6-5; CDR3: ASSYGLGVTEAF
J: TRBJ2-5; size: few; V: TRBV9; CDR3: ASSVGWTVQETQY
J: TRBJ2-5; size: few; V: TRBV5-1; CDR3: ASSLEAGRRETQY
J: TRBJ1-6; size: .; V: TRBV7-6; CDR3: ASSSEDSFSYNSPLH
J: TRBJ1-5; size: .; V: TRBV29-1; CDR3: SVEEFGQGREVCNQPQH
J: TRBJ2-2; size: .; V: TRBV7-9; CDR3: ASSPPYASGELF
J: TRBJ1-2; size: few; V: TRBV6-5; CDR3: ASSYGEGDGYT
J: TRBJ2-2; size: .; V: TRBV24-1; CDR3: ATSDPGQASRELF
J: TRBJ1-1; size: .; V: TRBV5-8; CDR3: ASRSTVNTEAF
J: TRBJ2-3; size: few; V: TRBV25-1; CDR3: ASSELSGGDSTDTQY
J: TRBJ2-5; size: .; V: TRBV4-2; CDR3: ASSQILAGSAETQY
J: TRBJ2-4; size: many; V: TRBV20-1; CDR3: SAGLADKNIQY
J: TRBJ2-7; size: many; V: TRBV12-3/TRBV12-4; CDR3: ASSLTWGSVYEQY
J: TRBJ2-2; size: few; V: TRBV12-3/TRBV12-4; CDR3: ASSFYETGELF
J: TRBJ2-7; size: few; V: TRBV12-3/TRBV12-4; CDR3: ASRERGDSIYEQY
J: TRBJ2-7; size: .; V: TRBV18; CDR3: ASSPRQGEDAYEQY
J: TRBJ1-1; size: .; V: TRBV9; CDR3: ASSARTGWGDTEAF
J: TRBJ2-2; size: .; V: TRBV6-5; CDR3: ASTGWDGGTGELF
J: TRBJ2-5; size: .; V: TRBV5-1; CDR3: ASSLAQTSSGRETQY
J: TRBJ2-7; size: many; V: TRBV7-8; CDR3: ASSSASTAQY